The T cell receptor (beta chain) described here comes from a study of T cell responses to AZD1222 COVID-19 vaccine. Study results and caveats: Only a handful of AZD1222 recipients, six or seven in all, had baseline seropositivity. Reports indicate that nearly half of spike-specific TCRs are directed at unmutated variant regions. Spike-specific TCRs gained breadth and depth after people received two AZD1222 doses. No repertoire was sampled before or during the peak T cell response, only after it.

The protocol was immunoSEQ multiplex PCR, while the TCRdb copy is restricted to in-frame clones and leaves out a portion. The data contain about 150,000 clones, 70% to 90% of them singletons. From germline, CDR1 is SEHNR and CDR2 FQNEAQ (reference sequence). CDR3 size: 16 residues. The V end was cut by 1 base, the J end by 0 bases, with 12 bases between. Of note for this clone: Its cognate antigen is unknown.

The source material was peripheral blood, sampled after recovery from COVID-19. This rearrangement joins TRBV7-9 to TRBJ2-5, with D maybe TRBD2 (5 bases). The TCR was taken from an adult who had recovered from COVID-19. CDR3 sequence reads: CASSLGWTLYQETQYF. CDR3 DNA sequence: TGTGCCAGCAGCTTAGGATGGACTCTGTACCAAGAGACCCAGTACTTC.